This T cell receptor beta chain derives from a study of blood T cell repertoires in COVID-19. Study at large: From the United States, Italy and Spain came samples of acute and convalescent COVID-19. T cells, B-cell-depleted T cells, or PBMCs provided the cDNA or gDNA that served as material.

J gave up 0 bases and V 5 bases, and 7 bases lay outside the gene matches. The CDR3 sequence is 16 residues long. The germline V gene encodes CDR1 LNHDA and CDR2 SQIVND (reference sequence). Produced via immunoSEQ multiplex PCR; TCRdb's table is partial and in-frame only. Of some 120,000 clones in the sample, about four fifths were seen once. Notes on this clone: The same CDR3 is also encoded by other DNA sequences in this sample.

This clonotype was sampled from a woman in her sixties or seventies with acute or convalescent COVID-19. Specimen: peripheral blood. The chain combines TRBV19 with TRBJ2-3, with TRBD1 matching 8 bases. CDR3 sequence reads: CASSPGQGSSTDTQYF. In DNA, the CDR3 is TGTGCCAGTAGTCCCGGACAGGGCTCTAGCACAGATACGCAGTATTTT.